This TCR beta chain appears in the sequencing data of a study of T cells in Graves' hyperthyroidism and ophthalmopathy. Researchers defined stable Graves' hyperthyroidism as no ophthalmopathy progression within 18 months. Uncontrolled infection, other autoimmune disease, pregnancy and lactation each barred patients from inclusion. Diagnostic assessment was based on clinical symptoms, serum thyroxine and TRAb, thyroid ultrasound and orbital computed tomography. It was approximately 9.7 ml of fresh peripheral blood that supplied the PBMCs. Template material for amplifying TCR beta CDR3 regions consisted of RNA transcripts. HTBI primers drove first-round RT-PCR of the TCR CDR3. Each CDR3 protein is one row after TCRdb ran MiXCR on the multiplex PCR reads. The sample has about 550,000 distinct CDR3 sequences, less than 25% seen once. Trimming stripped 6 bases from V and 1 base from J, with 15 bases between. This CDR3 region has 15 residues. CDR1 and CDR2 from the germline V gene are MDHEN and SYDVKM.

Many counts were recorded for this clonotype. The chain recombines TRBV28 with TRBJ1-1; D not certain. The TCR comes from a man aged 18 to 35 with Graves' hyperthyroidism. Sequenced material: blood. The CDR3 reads CASRTSPLRNTEAFF. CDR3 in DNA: TGTGCCAGCAGAACCTCCCCTCTACGGAACACTGAAGCTTTCTTT.